This T cell receptor beta chain was identified in a study of blood T cell repertoires in COVID-19. The wider study: Spain, Italy and the United States supplied samples that represented acute and convalescent COVID-19. The analysed material was cDNA or gDNA that came from T cells, B-cell-depleted T cells, or PBMCs.

The V gene lost 1 base and the J gene lost 5 bases, with 11 bases spanning the gap. The CDR3 length is 14 residues. Germline values: CDR1 SEHNR, CDR2 FQNEAQ (reference sequence). Source study methods: Reference gene primer amplification yielded estimated nucleated cell counts. Generated by immunoSEQ multiplex PCR, the TCRdb table keeps only in-frame clones and is missing some. Clone size and V and J calls were adopted from that table, with D and trimming inferred from the DNA. The sample holds 90,000 to 140,000 clones, about four fifths seen once. This receptor was obtained from a woman of 80 years or more with acute or convalescent COVID-19. The chain joins TRBV7-9 to TRBJ1-2; D unresolved. Material: peripheral blood. CDR3 protein: CASSLEWGEYGYTF. The CDR3 region has the DNA TGTGCCAGCAGCTTAGAATGGGGAGAATATGGCTACACCTTC. Using reference TRBV7-9 and TRBJ1-2 for the parts outside the CDR3, the full variable domain is DTGVSQNPRHKITKRGQNVTFRCDPISEHNRLYWYRQTLGQGPEFLTYFQNEAQLEKSRLLSDRFSAERPKGSFSTLEIQRTEQGDSAMYLCASSLEWGEYGYTFGSGTRLTVV.